This T cell receptor beta chain is from a study of blood T cells in healthy people across ages. The table lists this clonotype with a count of one. A second PCR of roughly 7 to 11 cycles used a sample-barcoded 5' primer and a J-beta primer mix. Researchers report that a template-switch adaptor with 12 random nucleotides tagged each cDNA molecule. TCRdb re-analysed the 5' RACE reads in MiXCR, keeping a single row per CDR3 protein. The data contain 1.5 million to 2 million distinct CDR3 sequences, approximately 28% of them seen just once; the ten biggest clones take up 7.7%. Total RNA, at least 5 micrograms per sample, came from PBMCs. Germline values: CDR1 GTSNPN, CDR2 SVGIG (reference sequence). This CDR3 region has 14 residues. Trimming cost V 1 base and J 3 bases, with 12 bases left between them.

This sequence joins TRBV30 and TRBJ1-2; no clear D gene. The specimen was blood. The clonotype was recovered from a woman between 25 and 40 years old in good health. The CDR3 sequence is CAWSGTGTYYGYTF. The CDR3, as DNA: TGTGCCTGGAGTGGGACCGGCACCTACTATGGCTACACCTTC.